The source of this T cell receptor beta chain is a study of blood T cells in healthy people across ages. Study-level findings and limits: Age brought a roughly linear fall in TCR beta diversity measured per million T cells.

The CDR3 spans 15 residues. CDR1 is SGDLS, CDR2 YYNGEE, per germline. Trimming took 2 bases from V and 7 from J; bases not matched to a gene: 6. A second PCR of about 6 to 11 cycles used a sample-barcoded 5' primer and a J-beta primer mix. TCRdb itself ran the 5' RACE reads through MiXCR, one entry per CDR3 protein. The table lists 750,000 to 950,000 distinct CDR3 sequences, about 53% of them singletons, with approximately 41% in the top ten. Remarks on this clonotype: Its antigen is not identified.

The gene calls are TRBV9 and TRBJ2-2; 9 bases align to TRBD2. This receptor was taken from an elderly man in good health. The sequencing sample was made of blood. The CDR3 coding sequence is TGTGCCAGCAGCGTCGTAGCGGGAGAGGGCGGGGAGCTGTTTTTT. It translates to CASSVVAGEGGELFF.